This passage covers 13 T cell receptor beta chains from one sample sequenced in a study of human T cells and chemical hapten exposure. As to time point: patch test 1, 2 weeks after DPC sensitization. Treatment of the sample: therapeutic diphenylcyclopropenone sensitization with weekly scalp DPC. TCRdb used MiXCR to reprocess the RACE reads, holding one entry per CDR3 protein. The sample records approximately 80,000 distinct CDR3 sequences, around 7.8% being singletons. Specimen: whole blood, collected in connection with sensitization to the hapten diphenylcyclopropenone (DPC). Receptor source: a woman between 25 and 40 years old with alopecia areata. Some clones in this sample may be carry-over from other donors' samples.

V is TRBV4-2 and J is TRBJ2-3; D remains unclear. The germline V gene has CDR1 LGHNA and CDR2 YNFKEQ. V lost 4 bases, J lost 2 bases, and 16 bases lay in between. The CDR3 totals 16 residues. The CDR3 nucleotides read TGTGCCAGCAGCCCCAATTTCAGAGTACCCACAGATACGCAGTATTTT. This translates into CASSPNFRVPTDTQYF.

About this clonotype: Since a much larger clone is just one base distant, this may be a read error. CDR3 sequence reads: CAGSPSGGETQYF. CDR3 nucleotides: TGTGCCGGCAGCCCATCAGGGGGAGAGACCCAGTACTTC. The rearrangement links TRBV3-1 to TRBJ2-5, with 7 bases identical to TRBD1. Looked up from germline, CDR1 is LGHDT and CDR2 is YNNKEL (reference sequence). The CDR3 is 13 amino acids.

In this sample, this clonotype turned up many times. This chain connects TRBV27 to TRBJ1-4, with a tentative D call TRBD1 (6 bases). V lost 5 bases and J lost 6, with 16 bases in between. The V gene's germline CDR1 is MNHEY and CDR2 SMNVEV (reference sequence). CDR3 length: 15 residues. In DNA, the CDR3 is TGTGCCAGCAGTCCACGACAGGCATGGGATGAAAAACTGTTTTTT. This gives the protein CASSPRQAWDEKLFF.

This clonotype was recorded a few times. This chain connects TRBV25-1 to TRBJ2-2; 8 bases fit TRBD1. CDR1 MGHDK and CDR2 SYGVNS come from the germline V gene. CDR3 length: 18 residues. V shed 3 bases, J shed 5 bases, and the junction held 14 bases outside the gene matches. CDR3 amino acids: CASSDRNQGTGSTGELFF. CDR3 DNA: TGTGCCAGCAGTGATCGTAACCAGGGGACAGGTTCGACCGGGGAGCTGTTTTTT. Using reference TRBV25-1 and TRBJ2-2 for the parts outside the CDR3, the full variable domain is EADIYQTPRYLVIGTGKKITLECSQTMGHDKMYWYQQDPGMELHLIHYSYGVNSTEKGDLSSESTVSRIRTEHFPLTLESARPSHTSQYLCASSDRNQGTGSTGELFFGEGSRLTVL.

The table lists this clonotype with many counts. The gene calls are TRBV29-1 and TRBJ1-1; D remains unclear. The CDR3 is 13 amino acids. The V end was cut by 6 bases, the J end by 0 bases, with 11 bases between. CDR1 is SQVTM and CDR2 is ANQGSEA in the germline V gene. CDR3: CSVIRPLNTEAFF. In DNA form, the CDR3 reads TGCAGCGTAATAAGACCCTTGAACACTGAAGCTTTCTTT.

This chain's CDR3 is CASSESGTADTEAFF. CDR3 DNA: TGTGCCAGCAGTGAATCCGGGACAGCAGACACTGAAGCTTTCTTT. This sequence joins TRBV25-1 and TRBJ1-1; 7 bases line up with TRBD1. CDR1 MGHDK and CDR2 SYGVNS come from the germline V gene. There are 15 residues in the CDR3. With 1 base clipped from V and 3 bases from J, the junction kept 5 bases outside the gene matches.

This clonotype has just a few counts. The rearrangement uses TRBV20-1 and TRBJ1-1; TRBD1 matches 8 bases. This CDR3 comprises 14 residues. Trimming at V came to 5 bases and at J to 1 base, leaving 6 bases not matched to a gene. Germline CDR1 is DFQATT and CDR2 is SNEGSKA (reference sequence). In nucleotides, the CDR3 is TGCAGTGCTCCCGGACAGGGAACGAACACTGAAGCTTTCTTT. It is translated as CSAPGQGTNTEAFF.

There are many counts of this clonotype. The chain carries TRBV20-1 and TRBJ1-6; D is undetermined. The CDR3 has 12 residues. Germline V CDR1 and CDR2: DFQATT, SNEGSKA (reference sequence). With 0 bases removed from V and 14 bases from J, the gap between germline ends came to 11 bases. The CDR3: CSARDRGGSLHF. In DNA, the CDR3 is TGCAGTGCTAGAGACCGGGGAGGATCCCTCCACTTT.

This clonotype was observed many times. The chain recombines TRBV6-5 with TRBJ1-2; D is unresolved. This CDR3 comprises 13 residues. Germline V CDR1 and CDR2: MNHEY, SVGAGI. Deletions cut 6 bases from V and 2 bases from J, with 10 bases between. DNA for the CDR3: TGTGCCAGCAGCCCGAGGAGCAACTATGGCTACACCTTC. This gives the protein CASSPRSNYGYTF.

V usage is TRBV29-1 and J usage is TRBJ2-1, with D tentatively TRBD2 (6 bases). The CDR3 contains 13 residues. Germline lookup yields CDR1 SQVTM and CDR2 ANQGSEA. Between the trimmed V and J ends, which lost 3 bases and 3 bases, there was a span of 9 bases. The CDR3 spells CSVEGLLYNEQFF. The CDR3 region has the DNA TGCAGCGTTGAGGGACTCCTCTACAATGAGCAGTTCTTC.

This clonotype was detected ten times or more. V is TRBV29-1 and J is TRBJ2-1; D possibly corresponds to TRBD2 (5 bases). Trimming stripped 7 bases from V and 1 base from J, with 20 bases between. This CDR3 is built from 16 residues. In germline, CDR1 is SQVTM, CDR2 ANQGSEA. CDR3 nucleotides: TGCAGCGATGGGCTAGCCTCAATGTCATCCTACAATGAGCAGTTCTTC. Translated, it gives CSDGLASMSSYNEQFF.

This clonotype was counted a few times. The rearrangement links TRBV5-6 to TRBJ2-5; TRBD1 matches 10 bases. CDR3 length: 14 amino acids. Germline values: CDR1 SGHDT, CDR2 YYEEEE. Trimming cost V 4 bases and J 5 bases; bases outside gene matches: 5. Here the CDR3 DNA reads TGTGCCAGCAGCGAGGGACAGGGGCTTGAGACCCAGTACTTC. Translating it yields CASSEGQGLETQYF.

This clonotype was picked up many times. The gene calls are TRBV2 and TRBJ2-7; a weak D match, TRBD1 (7 bases). V was pared by 7 bases and J by 7 bases, with 23 bases between. Germline CDR1 and CDR2: SNHLY and FYNNEI. CDR3 length equals 15 residues. The CDR3 DNA follows: TGTGCCAGCAACTGGGAGGACAGGCCGTCGAAGGAGCAGTACTTC. Protein product: CASNWEDRPSKEQYF.